This T cell receptor (beta chain) came from a study of cytomegalovirus exposure and HLA in healthy donors (dated by TCRdb to the late 2010s). Study-level background: According to a later analysis, the roughly 120 validation repertoires were produced on the same platform as the 666 repertoires of the first cohort. A separate validation cohort of some 130 different subjects was used in addition to the roughly 670-subject first cohort. The study was designed to test whether signatures of past pathogen exposure could be identified by cataloging public T cell receptors. The study combined high-throughput TCR immunosequencing, statistical association of individual TCRs with disease status, and machine learning to predict cytomegalovirus infection status.

As for this clone: This receptor's antigen is unknown. No much larger clonotype is one base removed from it; base qualities were not supplied.

The library was produced with the immunoSEQ multiplex PCR assay. The original methods were these. A statistical classification framework was built for diagnosing cytomegalovirus status from the catalog of TCR beta chain sequences. TCRdb re-hosts the immuneACCESS table, in-frame sequences only. Its copies lack some clones; in the studies checked, an unresolved V gene accounts for under half of them, and the cause for the rest is not known. V and J calls and clone size come straight from that table; D and trimming were deduced from the DNA. This sample lists approximately 71,000 clones; roughly 93% were detected once. The top ten clones comprise roughly 1% of the sample. Study-wide conclusions, independent of this receptor: According to the authors, the approach could potentially be generalized to other disease states and immunological phenotypes. The classifier was reported to diagnose cytomegalovirus status with high specificity and sensitivity in both the original and validation cohorts. A later analysis lacked HLA typing for the validation cohort, so it scored co-occurrence in that cohort across all 110 or so repertoires. A total of 164 TCR beta chains were listed by the study as associated with cytomegalovirus. In vitro tests confirmed that a few of the cytomegalovirus-associated TCR beta chains recognize cytomegalovirus antigens. A later analysis found that TCRs clustered in the first cohort also tended to co-occur in the 120 validation repertoires, with about 94% of cluster scores above 0. While some public TCRs were present in many individuals, most TCR sequences turned up only very rarely across donors.

Its CDR3 holds 14 amino acids, cysteine through phenylalanine. The CDR3 DNA has 42 bases and is translated from base 1. Per the germline V gene, SNHLY is the CDR1 and FYNNEI is the CDR2. The germline V end is reduced by 4 bases and the J end by 1 base; junction bases left unmatched: 2. The donors belonged to the validation cohort of approximately 130 subjects, which was separate from the roughly 680-subject first cohort. This sequence originates from a woman younger than 35 in good health and CMV-seronegative. This sequence uses TRBV2 and TRBJ1-2; 8 central nucleotides agree with TRBD1. Specimen: PBMCs. For the CDR3, the sequence is CASSGQGINYGYTF. The nucleotides read TGTGCCAGCAGTGGACAGGGGATTAACTATGGCTACACCTTC.